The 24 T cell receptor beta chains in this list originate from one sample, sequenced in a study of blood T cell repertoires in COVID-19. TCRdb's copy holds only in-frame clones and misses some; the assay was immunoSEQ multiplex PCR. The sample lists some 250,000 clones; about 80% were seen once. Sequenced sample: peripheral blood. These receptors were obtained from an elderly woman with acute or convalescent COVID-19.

The CDR3 loop reads CASSFELRGRSYEQYF. For the CDR3, the DNA is TGTGCCAGCAGCTTTGAACTGCGGGGCCGCTCCTACGAGCAGTACTTC. The rearrangement uses TRBV5-5 and TRBJ2-7; possible D gene TRBD2, 6 bases. Per germline, CDR1 SGHKS and CDR2 YYEKEE (reference sequence). This CDR3 contains 16 residues. With 2 bases removed from V and 0 bases from J, the gap between germline ends came to 15 bases.

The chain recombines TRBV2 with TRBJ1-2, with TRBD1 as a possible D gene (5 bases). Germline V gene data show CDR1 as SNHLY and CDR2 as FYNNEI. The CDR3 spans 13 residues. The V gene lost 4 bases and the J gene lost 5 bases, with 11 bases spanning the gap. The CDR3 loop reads CASSVAGWYGYTF. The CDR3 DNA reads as TGTGCCAGCAGTGTGGCAGGGTGGTATGGCTACACCTTC.

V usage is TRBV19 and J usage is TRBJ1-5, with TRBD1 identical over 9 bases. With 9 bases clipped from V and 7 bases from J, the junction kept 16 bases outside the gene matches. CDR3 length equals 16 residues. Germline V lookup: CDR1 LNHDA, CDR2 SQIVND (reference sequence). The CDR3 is CASARPDRGSGQPQHF. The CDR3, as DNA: TGTGCCAGCGCTCGGCCGGACAGGGGAAGTGGGCAGCCCCAGCATTTT.

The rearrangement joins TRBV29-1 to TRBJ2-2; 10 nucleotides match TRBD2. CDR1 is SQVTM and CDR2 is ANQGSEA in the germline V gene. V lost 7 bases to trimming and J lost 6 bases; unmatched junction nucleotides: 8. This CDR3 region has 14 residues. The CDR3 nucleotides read TGCAGCGCCCGACTAGCGGGTAGGGCCGGGGAGCTGTTTTTT. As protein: CSARLAGRAGELFF.

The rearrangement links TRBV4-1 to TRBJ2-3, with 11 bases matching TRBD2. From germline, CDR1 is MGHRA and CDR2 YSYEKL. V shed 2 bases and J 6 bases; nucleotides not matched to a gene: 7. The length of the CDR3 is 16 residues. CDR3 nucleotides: TGCGCCAGCAGCCAAATTCTAGCGGGAGGCGGGGATACGCAGTATTTT. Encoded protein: CASSQILAGGGDTQYF.

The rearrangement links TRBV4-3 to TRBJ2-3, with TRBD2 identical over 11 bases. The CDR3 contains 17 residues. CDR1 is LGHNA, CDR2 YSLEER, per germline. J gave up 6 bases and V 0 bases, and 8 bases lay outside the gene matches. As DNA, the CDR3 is TGCGCCAGCAGCCAAGATCTTGCTAGCGGGGGGTGGGATACGCAGTATTTT. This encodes CASSQDLASGGWDTQYF.

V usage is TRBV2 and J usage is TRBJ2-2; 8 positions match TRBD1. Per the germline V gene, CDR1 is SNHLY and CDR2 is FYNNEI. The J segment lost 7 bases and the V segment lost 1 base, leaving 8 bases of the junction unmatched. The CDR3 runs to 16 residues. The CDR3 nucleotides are TGTGCCAGCAGTGAAGTTGCCCAGGGGGCGGTCGGGGAGCTGTTTTTT. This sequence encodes CASSEVAQGAVGELFF.

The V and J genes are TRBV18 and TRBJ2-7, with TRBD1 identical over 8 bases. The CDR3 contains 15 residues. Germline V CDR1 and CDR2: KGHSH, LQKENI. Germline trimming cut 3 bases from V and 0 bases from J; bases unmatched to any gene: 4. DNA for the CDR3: TGTGCCAGCTCACCGGGACAGGTGATCTCCTACGAGCAGTACTTC. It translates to CASSPGQVISYEQYF.

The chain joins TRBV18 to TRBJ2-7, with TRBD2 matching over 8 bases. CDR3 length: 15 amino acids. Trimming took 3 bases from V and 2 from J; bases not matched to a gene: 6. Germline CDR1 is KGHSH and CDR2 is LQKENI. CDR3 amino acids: CASSPQTSATYEQYF. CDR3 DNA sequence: TGTGCCAGCTCACCTCAGACTAGCGCAACCTACGAGCAGTACTTC.

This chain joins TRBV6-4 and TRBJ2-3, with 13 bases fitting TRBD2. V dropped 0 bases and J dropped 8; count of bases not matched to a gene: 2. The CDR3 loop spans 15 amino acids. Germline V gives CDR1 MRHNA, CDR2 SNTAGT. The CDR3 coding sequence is TGTGCCAGCAGTGACTCGGGACTAGCGGGATTTACGCAGTATTTT. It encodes CASSDSGLAGFTQYF.

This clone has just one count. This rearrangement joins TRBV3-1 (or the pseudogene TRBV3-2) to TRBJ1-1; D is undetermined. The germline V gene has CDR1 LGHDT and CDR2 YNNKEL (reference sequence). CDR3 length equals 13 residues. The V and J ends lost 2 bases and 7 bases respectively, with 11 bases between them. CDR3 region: CASSQLREGEAFF. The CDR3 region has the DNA TGTGCCAGCAGCCAACTCCGGGAGGGTGAAGCTTTCTTT.

The chain's CDR3 is CASSVYPQGAGGYTF. CDR3 coding DNA: TGTGCCAGCAGCGTATATCCACAGGGGGCGGGTGGCTACACCTTC. The chain is built from TRBV9 and TRBJ1-2, with TRBD1 matching 9 bases. The V gene's germline CDR1 is SGDLS and CDR2 YYNGEE. Trimming cost V 1 base and J 7 bases; bases outside gene matches: 8. CDR3 length: 15 residues.

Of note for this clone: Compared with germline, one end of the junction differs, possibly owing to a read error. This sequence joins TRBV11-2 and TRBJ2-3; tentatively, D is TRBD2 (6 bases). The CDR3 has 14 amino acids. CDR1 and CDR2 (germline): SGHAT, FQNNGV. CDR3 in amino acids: CASSLGTYTDTQYF. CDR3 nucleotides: TGCGCCAGCAGCTTGGGGACTTACACAGATACGCAGTATTTT.

CDR3 amino acids: CASGSSGSYEQYF. The DNA of the CDR3 is TGTGCCAGCGGTTCTAGCGGGAGTTACGAGCAGTACTTC. The chain uses TRBV2 and TRBJ2-7, with 10 bases matching TRBD2. The CDR3 consists of 13 residues. With V trimmed by 8 bases and J by 4 bases, 5 bases remained unmatched. Germline loops: CDR1 SNHLY, CDR2 FYNNEI.

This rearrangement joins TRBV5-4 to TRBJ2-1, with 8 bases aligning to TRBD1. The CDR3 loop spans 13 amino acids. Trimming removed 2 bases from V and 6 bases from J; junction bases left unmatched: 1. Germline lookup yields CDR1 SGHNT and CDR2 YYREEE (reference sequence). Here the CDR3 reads CASSFTGGNEQFF. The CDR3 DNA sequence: TGTGCCAGCAGCTTTACAGGGGGCAATGAGCAGTTCTTC.

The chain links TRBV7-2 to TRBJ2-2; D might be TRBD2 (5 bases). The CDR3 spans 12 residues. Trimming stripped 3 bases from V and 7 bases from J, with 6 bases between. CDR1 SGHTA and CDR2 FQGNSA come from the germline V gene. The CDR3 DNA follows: TGTGCCAGCAGCTTGGAGGTCGGGGAGCTGTTTTTT. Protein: CASSLEVGELFF.

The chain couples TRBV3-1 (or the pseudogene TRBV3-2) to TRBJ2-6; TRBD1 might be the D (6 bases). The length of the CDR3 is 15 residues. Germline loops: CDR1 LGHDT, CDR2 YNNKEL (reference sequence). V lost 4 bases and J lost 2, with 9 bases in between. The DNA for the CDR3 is TGTGCCAGCAGCCTCAGGGGTGCTGGGGCCAACGTCCTGACTTTC. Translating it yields CASSLRGAGANVLTF.

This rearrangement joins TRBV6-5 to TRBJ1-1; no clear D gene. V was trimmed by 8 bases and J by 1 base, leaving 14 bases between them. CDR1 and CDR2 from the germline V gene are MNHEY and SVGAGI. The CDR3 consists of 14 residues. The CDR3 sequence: CASRGWAENTEAFF. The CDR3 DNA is TGTGCCAGCCGCGGGTGGGCAGAGAACACTGAAGCTTTCTTT.

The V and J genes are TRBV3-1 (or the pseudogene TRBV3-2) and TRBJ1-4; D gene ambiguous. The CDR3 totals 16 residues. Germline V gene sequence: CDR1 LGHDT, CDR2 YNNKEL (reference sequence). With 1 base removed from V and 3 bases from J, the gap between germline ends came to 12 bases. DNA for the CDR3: TGTGCCAGCAGCCAAGTCCTCAGGTCTTCTAATGAAAAACTGTTTTTT. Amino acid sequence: CASSQVLRSSNEKLFF.

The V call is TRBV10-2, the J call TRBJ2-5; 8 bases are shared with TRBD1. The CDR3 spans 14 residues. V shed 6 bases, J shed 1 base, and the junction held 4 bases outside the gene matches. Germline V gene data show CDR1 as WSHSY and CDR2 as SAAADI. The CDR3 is CASREGQVQETQYF. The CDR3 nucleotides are TGCGCCAGCAGGGAGGGACAGGTCCAAGAGACCCAGTACTTC.

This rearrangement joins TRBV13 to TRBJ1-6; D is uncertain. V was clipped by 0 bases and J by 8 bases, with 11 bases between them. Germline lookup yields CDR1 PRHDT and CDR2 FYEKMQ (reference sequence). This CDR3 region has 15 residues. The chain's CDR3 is CASSLGLMDYSPLHF. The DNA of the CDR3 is TGTGCCAGCAGCTTAGGCCTGATGGACTATTCACCCCTCCACTTT.

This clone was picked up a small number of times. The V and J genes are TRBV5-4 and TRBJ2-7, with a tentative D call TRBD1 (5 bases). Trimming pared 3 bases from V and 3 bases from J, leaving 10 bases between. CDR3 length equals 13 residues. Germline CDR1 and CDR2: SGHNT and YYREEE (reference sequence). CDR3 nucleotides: TGTGCCAGCAGCTATTGGCAGGGCTACGAGCAGTACTTC. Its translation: CASSYWQGYEQYF.

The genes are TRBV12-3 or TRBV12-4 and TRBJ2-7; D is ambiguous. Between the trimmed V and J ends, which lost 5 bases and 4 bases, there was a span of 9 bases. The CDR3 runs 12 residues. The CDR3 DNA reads TGTGCCAGCAGTAAAACTAAATACGAGCAGTACTTC. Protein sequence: CASSKTKYEQYF.

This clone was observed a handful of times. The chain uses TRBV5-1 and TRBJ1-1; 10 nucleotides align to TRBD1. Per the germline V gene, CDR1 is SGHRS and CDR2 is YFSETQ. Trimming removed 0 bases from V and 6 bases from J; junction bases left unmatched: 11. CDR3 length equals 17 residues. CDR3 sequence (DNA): TGCGCCAGCAGCTTGGAGGGGACAGGGGCCCCTTCCCCTGAAGCTTTCTTT. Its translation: CASSLEGTGAPSPEAFF.